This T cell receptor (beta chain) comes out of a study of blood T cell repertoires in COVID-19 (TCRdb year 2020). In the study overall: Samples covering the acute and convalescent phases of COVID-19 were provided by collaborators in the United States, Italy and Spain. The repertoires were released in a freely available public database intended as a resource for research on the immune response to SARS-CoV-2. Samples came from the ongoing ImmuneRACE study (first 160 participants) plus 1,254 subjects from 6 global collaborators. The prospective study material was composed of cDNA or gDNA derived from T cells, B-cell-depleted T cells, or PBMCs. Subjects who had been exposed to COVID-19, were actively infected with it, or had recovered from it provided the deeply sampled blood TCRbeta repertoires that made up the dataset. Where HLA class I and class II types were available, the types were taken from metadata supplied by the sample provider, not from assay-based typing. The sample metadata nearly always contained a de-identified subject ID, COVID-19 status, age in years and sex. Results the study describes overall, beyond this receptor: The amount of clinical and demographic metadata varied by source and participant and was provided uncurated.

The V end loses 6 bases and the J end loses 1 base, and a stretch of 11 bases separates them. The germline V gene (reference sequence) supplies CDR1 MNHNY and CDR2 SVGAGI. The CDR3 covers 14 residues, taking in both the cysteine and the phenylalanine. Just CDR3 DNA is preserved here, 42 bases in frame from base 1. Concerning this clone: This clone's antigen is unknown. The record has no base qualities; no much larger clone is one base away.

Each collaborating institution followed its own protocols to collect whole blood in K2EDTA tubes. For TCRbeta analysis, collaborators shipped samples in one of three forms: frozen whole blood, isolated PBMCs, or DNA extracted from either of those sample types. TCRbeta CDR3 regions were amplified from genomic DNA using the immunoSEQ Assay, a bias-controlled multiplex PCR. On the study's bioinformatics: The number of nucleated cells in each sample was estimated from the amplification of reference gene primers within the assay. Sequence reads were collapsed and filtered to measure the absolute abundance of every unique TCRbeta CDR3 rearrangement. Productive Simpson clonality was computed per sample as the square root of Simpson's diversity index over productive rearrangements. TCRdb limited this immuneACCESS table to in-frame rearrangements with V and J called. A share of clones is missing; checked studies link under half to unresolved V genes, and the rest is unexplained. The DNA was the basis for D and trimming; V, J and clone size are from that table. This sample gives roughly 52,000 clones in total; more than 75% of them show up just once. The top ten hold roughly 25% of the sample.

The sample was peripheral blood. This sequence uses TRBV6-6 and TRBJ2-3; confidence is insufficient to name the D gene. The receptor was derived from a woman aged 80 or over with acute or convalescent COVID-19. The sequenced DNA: TGTGCCAGCAGCAACGGTCCGGGCACAGATACGCAGTATTTT. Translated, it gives CASSNGPGTDTQYF.